These 11 T cell receptor beta chains came from one sample sequenced in a study of shared clonotypes between healthy human individuals (TCRdb year 2020). Library construction relied on the immunoSEQ multiplex PCR assay. The source is immuneACCESS, and TCRdb retained only in-frame sequences with V and J called. Part of the clones is not carried over; for the studies checked, unresolved V genes explain less than half of this, and the remainder is unexplained. Counted in this sample were roughly 490,000 clones; 79% of them appeared once. The ten top clones hold 12% of the sample. Sequencing input: PBMCs. Every receptor here comes from a woman in her thirties or forties in good health. Some clones in this sample may be carry-over from other donors' samples.

This clone was found many times. The chain joins TRBV29-1 to TRBJ2-1, with 8 nucleotides matching TRBD2. The V gene's germline CDR1 is SQVTM and CDR2 ANQGSEA. The CDR3 contains 14 residues. V lost 1 base and J lost 6; bases outside the gene matches: 5. This chain's CDR3 is CSVEVVAGLNEQFF. The CDR3, as DNA: TGCAGCGTTGAAGTAGTAGCGGGGCTCAATGAGCAGTTCTTC.

V gene TRBV5-6 combines with J gene TRBJ2-7; no clear D. The CDR3 has 12 amino acids. The V gene's germline CDR1 is SGHDT and CDR2 YYEEEE. Trimming shortened V by 1 base and J by 3 bases, and 5 bases separated the two germline ends. CDR3 loop: CASSLRNYEQYF. The DNA of the CDR3 is TGTGCCAGCAGCTTGAGAAACTACGAGCAGTACTTC.

The chain combines TRBV7-9 with TRBJ2-1, with TRBD1 matching 10 bases. The CDR3 is 16 amino acids. V trimming: 0 bases; J trimming: 9 bases; junction bases outside the gene matches: 8. Germline-derived CDR1 and CDR2 are SEHNR and FQNEAQ (reference sequence). The CDR3 coding sequence is TGTGCCAGCAGCTTAGCCTGGGGACAGGGGTCGGGTGAGCAGTTCTTC. It specifies CASSLAWGQGSGEQFF.

This chain joins TRBV19 and TRBJ1-3, with D unresolved. The V gene's germline CDR1 is LNHDA and CDR2 SQIVND (reference sequence). The CDR3 runs to 16 residues. Trimming removed 5 bases at V and 0 bases at J, with 14 bases between. This CDR3 reads CASSPRIRASGNTIYF. CDR3 nucleotide sequence: TGTGCCAGTAGTCCCCGGATCCGCGCCTCTGGAAACACCATATATTTT.

The chain has TRBV7-2 and TRBJ2-1, with 7 bases matching TRBD2. The CDR3 has 14 amino acids. V shed 2 bases and J 9 bases; nucleotides not matched to a gene: 7. Germline values: CDR1 SGHTA, CDR2 FQGNSA. The chain's CDR3 is CASSLIRGEGEQFF. CDR3 coding DNA: TGTGCCAGCAGCTTAATACGGGGGGAGGGTGAGCAGTTCTTC. Full variable domain (missing parts from reference TRBV7-2 and TRBJ2-1): GAGVSQSPSNKVTEKGKDVELRCDPISGHTALYWYRQSLGQGLEFLIYFQGNSAPDKSGLPSDRFSAERTGGSVSTLTIQRTQQEDSAVYLCASSLIRGEGEQFFGPGTRLTVL.

The chain has TRBV10-1 and TRBJ2-5; D not certain. Between the trimmed V and J ends, which lost 3 bases and 0 bases, there was a span of 5 bases. The CDR3 has 13 amino acids. Germline CDR1 and CDR2: WNHNN and SYGVQD (reference sequence). CDR3 protein: CASSDPYQETQYF. For the CDR3, the DNA is TGCGCCAGCAGTGACCCGTACCAAGAGACCCAGTACTTC.

The chain uses TRBV7-7 and TRBJ2-7; D is perhaps TRBD2 (6 bases). Trimming stripped 5 bases from V and 2 bases from J, with 10 bases between. The V gene's germline CDR1 is SSHAT and CDR2 FNYEAQ (reference sequence). CDR3 length equals 13 residues. The CDR3 sequence is CASSPDYTYEQYF. Written as DNA, the CDR3 is TGTGCCAGCAGCCCGGACTACACCTACGAGCAGTACTTC.

This clone was seen a single time. The chain recombines TRBV25-1 with TRBJ2-7; D gene uncertain. This CDR3 comprises 13 residues. Germline values: CDR1 MGHDK, CDR2 SYGVNS. The germline V and J ends were trimmed by 1 base and 0 bases, with 4 bases remaining between them. The CDR3 reads CASSEFGSYEQYF. In DNA, the CDR3 is TGTGCCAGCAGTGAATTTGGCTCCTACGAGCAGTACTTC.

The chain is built from TRBV4-2 and TRBJ2-3, with TRBD1 as a possible D gene (6 bases). This CDR3 contains 14 residues. Germline assignment: CDR1 LGHNA and CDR2 YNFKEQ. V was shortened by 0 bases and J by 5 bases, with 9 bases between the two germline ends. Here the CDR3 reads CASSQEQGRDTQYF. The CDR3, as DNA: TGTGCCAGCAGCCAAGAACAGGGACGAGATACGCAGTATTTT.

The chain carries TRBV11-3 and TRBJ2-5; 7 bases are shared with TRBD1. The V and J ends lost 1 base and 5 bases, in that order; junction bases with no gene match: 1. CDR1 SGHNT and CDR2 YENEEA come from the germline V gene. There are 13 residues in the CDR3. The CDR3 sequence: CASSLVRGETQYF. In DNA, the CDR3 is TGTGCCAGCAGCTTAGTCAGGGGGGAGACCCAGTACTTC.

This sequence joins TRBV5-1 and TRBJ2-5, with 8 bases lining up with TRBD1. The CDR3 consists of 16 residues. V dropped 4 bases and J dropped 4; count of bases not matched to a gene: 12. Germline loops: CDR1 SGHRS, CDR2 YFSETQ. The CDR3 DNA sequence: TGCGCCAGCAGCCGATCGACTCAGGGGGCCAGAGAGACCCAGTACTTC. It translates to CASSRSTQGARETQYF.